A single sample is the source of the 10 T cell receptor beta chains below, sequenced in a study of human T cells and chemical hapten exposure. Specified time point: patch test 1, 2 weeks after DPC sensitization. Treatment here: therapeutic diphenylcyclopropenone sensitization with weekly scalp DPC. TCRdb recomputed calls from the RACE reads with MiXCR, one row per CDR3 protein. Here the sample spans under 120,000 distinct CDR3 sequences, 9.5% to 11% being singletons. Source: whole blood, taken in connection with sensitization to the hapten diphenylcyclopropenone (DPC). Receptors originate from a woman aged 40-49 years with alopecia areata. Some clones in this sample may be carry-over from other donors' samples.

This clonotype was seen repeatedly, ten times or more. The genes are TRBV19 and TRBJ2-7; no reliable D call. Per germline, CDR1 LNHDA and CDR2 SQIVND (reference sequence). The CDR3 is 11 amino acids. Trimming took 6 bases from V and 3 from J, leaving 6 bases between them. The CDR3 nucleotides read TGTGCCAGTAGGGACGGCTACGAGCAGTACTTC. Amino acids: CASRDGYEQYF.

This clonotype was detected ten times or more. The chain joins TRBV28 to TRBJ1-5; tentative D call: TRBD1 (6 bases). With 1 base removed from V and 0 bases from J, the gap between germline ends came to 13 bases. The CDR3 spans 17 residues. Germline assignment: CDR1 MDHEN and CDR2 SYDVKM. The CDR3 spells CASSLYWQGYSNQPQHF. The CDR3 DNA reads as TGTGCCAGCAGTTTATATTGGCAGGGGTATAGCAATCAGCCCCAGCATTTT.

This clonotype was counted once. The chain has TRBV29-1 and TRBJ2-7; 8 nucleotides agree with TRBD2. Germline CDR1 reads SQVTM; CDR2 reads ANQGSEA. The trim removed 4 bases at V and 2 bases at J, leaving 4 bases unmatched. The CDR3 runs 13 residues. The CDR3 coding sequence is TGCAGCGTTGTCATGACTAGCGCCTACGAGCAGTACTTC. As protein: CSVVMTSAYEQYF.

This clonotype was observed at least ten times. The chain joins TRBV12-3 or TRBV12-4 to TRBJ2-3; no definite D call. The CDR3 is made up of 15 amino acids. Trimming cost V 1 base and J 2 bases, with 10 bases left between them. The CDR3 loop reads CASSLVPPDTDTQYF. For the CDR3, the DNA is TGTGCCAGCAGTTTAGTCCCGCCTGACACAGATACGCAGTATTTT.

This clonotype was seen more than once but under ten times. The J gene is TRBJ2-7, the V gene TRBV29-1; D assignment may be TRBD1 or TRBD2 (7 bases each). CDR3 length: 14 amino acids. Trimming pared 3 bases from V and 4 bases from J, leaving 16 bases between. In germline, CDR1 is SQVTM, CDR2 ANQGSEA. This chain's CDR3 is CSVEGGTVPYEQYF. CDR3 in DNA: TGCAGCGTTGAGGGGGGGACAGTGCCTTACGAGCAGTACTTC.

The chain has TRBV6-2 or TRBV6-3 and TRBJ2-1; 8 positions match TRBD2. The CDR3 is 15 residues long. V lost 4 bases to trimming and J lost 0 bases; unmatched junction nucleotides: 2. Per germline, CDR1 MNHEY and CDR2 SVGEGT. The CDR3 nucleotides are TGTGCCAGCAGTTTCGGGACTAGCTCCTACAATGAGCAGTTCTTC. Amino acids: CASSFGTSSYNEQFF.

This clonotype has a count of ten or more. The chain is built from TRBV14 and TRBJ2-5; perhaps TRBD1 as D (6 bases). The CDR3 runs to 16 residues. CDR1 is SGHDN, CDR2 FVKESK, per germline. V was shortened by 2 bases and J by 0 bases, with 13 bases between the two germline ends. CDR3 coding DNA: TGTGCCAGCAGCCAAATCACAGGGAAGTACCAAGAGACCCAGTACTTC. The encoded protein is CASSQITGKYQETQYF.

The chain couples TRBV2 to TRBJ2-2; the D call may be TRBD1 or TRBD2 (6 bases each). Deletions cut 4 bases from V and 3 bases from J, with 12 bases between. CDR1 SNHLY and CDR2 FYNNEI come from the germline V gene. The CDR3 spans 15 residues. In DNA, the CDR3 is TGTGCCAGCAGTGTAGGGGGGCGGTACACCGGGGAGCTGTTTTTT. The encoded protein is CASSVGGRYTGELFF.

This clonotype was picked up many times. J is TRBJ1-1 and V is TRBV4-3; no clear D gene. The CDR3 is 15 residues long. V lost 0 bases and J lost 4, with 12 bases in between. Germline V gives CDR1 LGHNA, CDR2 YSLEER. The CDR3 protein is CASSQDARLGTEAFF. The CDR3 DNA reads as TGCGCCAGCAGCCAAGACGCGAGACTGGGCACTGAAGCTTTCTTT.

This clonotype was counted ten times or more. The rearrangement uses TRBV18 and TRBJ2-1; a weak D match, TRBD1 (6 bases). CDR3 length equals 15 residues. CDR1 is KGHSH and CDR2 is LQKENI in the germline V gene. Trimming took off 3 bases at V and 6 bases at J, with 15 bases between the two ends. In DNA, the CDR3 is TGTGCCAGCTCACCTGTCAGGGGCGTCTCCAATGAGCAGTTCTTC. Protein sequence: CASSPVRGVSNEQFF.